This T cell receptor beta chain was identified in a study of CD8+ T cells in alopecia areata. Across the whole study: Tofacitinib ran for 6 to 18 months before 6 months off drug.

The CDR3 extends over 13 amino acids. Germline V gene lookup returns CDR1 SGHDT and CDR2 YYEEEE. Losses at the gene ends were 4 bases for V and 11 bases for J; bases not matched to a gene: 4. RNA extraction was followed by reverse transcription into cDNA, which acted as the sequencing template. Libraries were prepared by immunoSEQ multiplex PCR; TCRdb keeps only in-frame clonotypes and omits some of them. Here the sample spans 110,000 or so clones, around 58% being singletons. Treatment given: oral pan-JAK inhibitor, 5-10 mg twice daily. Collected material from alopecia areata patients comprised lesional scalp punch biopsies and peripheral blood. Findings and limits, study-wide: In scalp, tofacitinib significantly decreased clonality and expanded CD8+ clones among the top 100. Mice gave a clearer picture of TCR sharing than patients did, possibly for HLA-related reasons.

On this clone: The antigen remains undetermined.

This sequence originates from a human donor with alopecia areata. This specimen was CD8+ T cells sorted from blood, taken at week 4, from a patient treated with tofacitinib. The chain couples TRBV5-6 to TRBJ1-6; 9 bases line up with TRBD1. The CDR3 DNA sequence: TGTGCCAGCAGCGCTGGACAGGGGACACCCCTCCACTTT. The encoded protein is CASSAGQGTPLHF.